These 26 T cell receptor beta chains originate from one sample sequenced in a study of T cell changes during pregnancy in multiple sclerosis. Produced via immunoSEQ multiplex PCR; TCRdb's table is partial and in-frame only. The data show under 50,000 clones, with 90% to 95% seen just once and about 8.3% held by the top ten. The sequences come from CD8+ T cells from peripheral blood mononuclear cells, collected in the third trimester of pregnancy. The origin of the receptors is a female donor with multiple sclerosis, enrolled in a pregnancy study.

The chain has TRBV6-5 and TRBJ2-5; D is unresolved. The CDR3 runs to 14 residues. Between the trimmed V and J ends, which lost 0 bases and 3 bases, there was a span of 8 bases. CDR1 and CDR2 (germline): MNHEY, SVGAGI. The DNA for the CDR3 is TGTGCCAGCAGTTACTCGAGGATGAAAGAGACCCAGTACTTC. Its protein product is CASSYSRMKETQYF.

The chain is built from TRBV7-3 and TRBJ2-3, with 9 bases that match TRBD2. This CDR3 has 16 residues. Germline V lookup: CDR1 SGHTA, CDR2 FQGTGA. The V gene end was trimmed by 5 bases and the J gene end by 5 bases; junction bases not matched to a gene: 11. This chain's CDR3 is CASSPTGGGAVDTQYF. Here the CDR3 DNA reads TGTGCCAGCAGCCCCACCGGCGGGGGGGCCGTAGATACGCAGTATTTT.

This clone was seen a handful of times. The chain is built from TRBV7-9 and TRBJ1-3; D is uncertain. V gave up 2 bases and J gave up 4 bases, with 15 bases separating them. The CDR3 runs 16 residues. Germline assignment: CDR1 SEHNR and CDR2 FQNEAQ (reference sequence). CDR3 residues: CASSLTSGDRGNTIYF. The CDR3 DNA reads TGTGCCAGCAGCTTAACATCCGGGGATCGGGGAAACACCATATATTTT. Full variable domain (rest looked up from reference TRBV7-9 and TRBJ1-3): DTGVSQNPRHKITKRGQNVTFRCDPISEHNRLYWYRQTLGQGPEFLTYFQNEAQLEKSRLLSDRFSAERPKGSFSTLEIQRTEQGDSAMYLCASSLTSGDRGNTIYFGEGSWLTVV.

This rearrangement joins TRBV11-2 to TRBJ2-7; D not certain. CDR1 is SGHAT, CDR2 FQNNGV, per germline. V gave up 1 base and J gave up 2 bases, with 6 bases separating them. This CDR3 has 13 amino acids. CDR3 sequence (DNA): TGTGCCAGCAGCTTAGCTAAAACCTACGAGCAGTACTTC. Amino acid sequence: CASSLAKTYEQYF.

The chain recombines TRBV4-1 with TRBJ1-3, with a weak D call TRBD1 (5 bases). Per germline, CDR1 MGHRA and CDR2 YSYEKL. V lost 4 bases and J 0 bases, leaving 16 bases between the germline ends. The CDR3 spans 17 residues. In nucleotides, the CDR3 is TGCGCCAGCAGCCTAACAGCTGGGGGGTACTCTGGAAACACCATATATTTT. It translates to CASSLTAGGYSGNTIYF.

The chain carries TRBV30 and TRBJ2-3; 7 bases line up with TRBD2. Germline V gives CDR1 GTSNPN, CDR2 SVGIG (reference sequence). The V gene end was trimmed by 2 bases and the J gene end by 6 bases; junction bases not matched to a gene: 8. The CDR3 contains 14 residues. The CDR3 DNA reads TGTGCCTGGAGTTTTATGGGAGGGTCGGATACGCAGTATTTT. It translates to CAWSFMGGSDTQYF.

V gene TRBV27 combines with J gene TRBJ2-7; D might be TRBD1 (6 bases). Germline values: CDR1 MNHEY, CDR2 SMNVEV (reference sequence). V was trimmed by 0 bases and J by 4 bases, leaving 7 bases between them. This CDR3 contains 13 residues. The CDR3 here is CASSLSQGYEQYF. CDR3 coding DNA: TGTGCCAGCAGTTTATCACAGGGATACGAGCAGTACTTC.

This chain joins TRBV9 and TRBJ1-4, with 7 positions matching TRBD1. Looked up from germline, CDR1 is SGDLS and CDR2 is YYNGEE. The CDR3 covers 14 residues. V lost 2 bases and J lost 4; bases outside the gene matches: 2. Here the CDR3 DNA reads TGTGCCAGCAGCGTCCAGGGGGATAATGAAAAACTGTTTTTT. Translated, it gives CASSVQGDNEKLFF.

The chain uses TRBV2 and TRBJ2-4; a weak D match, TRBD2 (5 bases). Germline V gene sequence: CDR1 SNHLY, CDR2 FYNNEI. V lost 8 bases, J lost 5 bases, and 16 bases lay in between. The CDR3 is 14 amino acids. CDR3 sequence: CASLPLGSQNIQYF. The DNA of the CDR3 is TGTGCCAGCCTCCCCTTAGGGAGCCAAAACATTCAGTACTTC.

V and J are TRBV6-1 and TRBJ1-5; D is undetermined. Trimming stripped 3 bases from V and 2 bases from J, with 11 bases between. This CDR3 is 15 amino acids long. From germline, CDR1 is MNHNS and CDR2 SASEGT. DNA for the CDR3: TGTGCCAGCAGTGATGTCCCTATGGGCAATCAGCCCCAGCATTTT. It translates to CASSDVPMGNQPQHF.

This clone was counted a single time. The J gene is TRBJ1-1, the V gene TRBV5-5; perhaps TRBD1 as D (5 bases). This CDR3 comprises 12 residues. With 4 bases removed from V and 6 bases from J, the gap between germline ends came to 10 bases. Germline V CDR1 and CDR2: SGHKS, YYEKEE (reference sequence). CDR3 sequence reads: CASSRRGAEAFF. The CDR3 bases are TGTGCCAGCAGCAGACGGGGGGCTGAAGCTTTCTTT. The full variable domain, rest sourced from reference TRBV5-5 and TRBJ1-1, is DAGVTQSPTHLIKTRGQQVTLRCSPISGHKSVSWYQQVLGQGPQFIFQYYEKEERGRGNFPDRFSARQFPNYSSELNVNALLLGDSALYLCASSRRGAEAFFGQGTRLTVV.

The V and J genes are TRBV6-5 and TRBJ2-3, with 7 positions matching TRBD1. The CDR3 consists of 14 residues. V lost 6 bases to trimming and J lost 1 base; unmatched junction nucleotides: 4. Germline V gene sequence: CDR1 MNHEY, CDR2 SVGAGI. CDR3 bases: TGTGCCAGCAGCACCACAGGGGGCACAGATACGCAGTATTTT. Translated: CASSTTGGTDTQYF.

V is TRBV27 and J is TRBJ1-5; D gene ambiguous. The germline V gene encodes CDR1 MNHEY and CDR2 SMNVEV (reference sequence). V was cut by 3 bases and J by 5 bases, with 8 bases left in between. The CDR3 length is 13 residues. The CDR3 loop reads CASSFGADQPQHF. Written as DNA, the CDR3 is TGTGCCAGCAGTTTCGGAGCGGATCAGCCCCAGCATTTT.

The chain joins TRBV6-1 to TRBJ2-1; D possibly corresponds to TRBD2 (5 bases). Germline V gene data show CDR1 as MNHNS and CDR2 as SASEGT. V was clipped by 7 bases and J by 7 bases, with 14 bases between them. The CDR3 length is 13 residues. CDR3 sequence (DNA): TGTGCCAGCAAGGGAGAAGGAGTGAATGAGCAGTTCTTC. Protein sequence: CASKGEGVNEQFF.

This chain connects TRBV11-2 to TRBJ2-3; TRBD2 aligns across 9 bases. The CDR3 has 15 residues. V was clipped by 0 bases and J by 5 bases; unmatched bases: 3. The V gene's germline CDR1 is SGHAT and CDR2 FQNNGV. CDR3 nucleotide sequence: TGTGCCAGCAGCTTAGATCTACTAGCGGGAGATACGCAGTATTTT. It yields the protein CASSLDLLAGDTQYF.

This chain links TRBV12-5 with TRBJ1-2, with 8 bases aligning to TRBD1. V was pared by 5 bases and J by 3 bases, with 5 bases of the junction left unmatched. CDR1 and CDR2 (germline): LGHNT, FRNRAP. The length of the CDR3 is 14 residues. The CDR3 region has the DNA TGTGCTAGTGGTGAATCGGACAGGGACTATGGCTACACCTTC. This encodes CASGESDRDYGYTF.

V usage is TRBV18 and J usage is TRBJ2-1; 12 nucleotides line up with TRBD2. The V and J ends lost 3 bases and 9 bases, in that order; junction bases with no gene match: 9. Germline V lookup: CDR1 KGHSH, CDR2 LQKENI. This CDR3 is built from 16 residues. The CDR3: CASSPSVTSGGGEQFF. CDR3 nucleotide sequence: TGTGCCAGCTCACCCTCTGTGACTAGCGGGGGCGGTGAGCAGTTCTTC.

The rearrangement joins TRBV18 to TRBJ1-2, with D maybe TRBD1 (6 bases). CDR1 is KGHSH, CDR2 LQKENI, per germline. The V end lost 5 bases, the J end lost 8 bases, and 21 bases lay between the germline ends. The CDR3 is 15 residues long. The CDR3 here is CASSEGTGSVKGYTF. The CDR3, as DNA: TGTGCCAGCTCAGAGGGAACAGGGAGTGTAAAGGGCTACACCTTC.

This clone was recorded once. The V and J genes are TRBV19 and TRBJ1-6; tentatively, D is TRBD1 (5 bases). The CDR3 sequence is 16 residues long. The V gene lost 7 bases and the J gene lost 0 bases, with 13 bases spanning the gap. Germline CDR1 reads LNHDA; CDR2 reads SQIVND (reference sequence). Here the CDR3 DNA reads TGTGCCAGTAAACAGGACCTGAGCTCCTATAATTCACCCCTCCACTTT. Amino acid sequence: CASKQDLSSYNSPLHF.

The chain recombines TRBV27 with TRBJ2-5; 8 bases agree with TRBD2. V dropped 2 bases and J dropped 4; count of bases not matched to a gene: 3. This CDR3 has 14 residues. Germline V lookup: CDR1 MNHEY, CDR2 SMNVEV (reference sequence). This CDR3 is CASSLVAGGETQYF. Here the CDR3 DNA reads TGTGCCAGCAGTTTAGTGGCGGGGGGAGAGACCCAGTACTTC.

V usage is TRBV27 and J usage is TRBJ2-5, with 11 bases fitting TRBD2. Germline V gives CDR1 MNHEY, CDR2 SMNVEV (reference sequence). The CDR3 spans 16 residues. V lost 4 bases, J lost 5 bases, and 9 bases stayed unmatched. The CDR3 DNA reads TGTGCCAGCAGTTGGGGACTAGCGGTCTCAACGGAGACCCAGTACTTC. This codes for CASSWGLAVSTETQYF.

The DNA for the CDR3 is TGTGCCAGCAGCACCCTAGCCACGAACACCGGGGAGCTGTTTTTT. Its translation: CASSTLATNTGELFF. The chain couples TRBV7-9 to TRBJ2-2; possible D gene TRBD2, 5 bases. The ends were cut back, 5 bases at V and 0 bases at J, with 10 bases in the middle. The length of the CDR3 is 15 residues. Germline values: CDR1 SEHNR, CDR2 FQNEAQ (reference sequence).

The V call is TRBV30, the J call TRBJ2-5, with 7 nucleotides matching TRBD1. Germline V gene data show CDR1 as GTSNPN and CDR2 as SVGIG (reference sequence). The CDR3 consists of 13 residues. The J segment lost 11 bases and the V segment lost 5 bases, leaving 14 bases of the junction unmatched. CDR3 coding DNA: TGTGCCTGGGGGACAGCCTACCAAGAGAGGCAGTACTTC. Protein: CAWGTAYQERQYF.

The chain links TRBV19 to TRBJ2-1; D may be TRBD2 (5 bases). The CDR3 totals 12 residues. Trimming stripped 7 bases from V and 7 bases from J, with 11 bases between. Germline CDR1 and CDR2: LNHDA and SQIVND (reference sequence). The CDR3 is CASTTSGNEQFF. The DNA of the CDR3 is TGTGCCAGTACCACTTCGGGGAATGAGCAGTTCTTC.

The chain has TRBV6-1 and TRBJ2-5, with 8 bases identical to TRBD1. CDR3 length equals 14 residues. The V segment lost 2 bases and the J segment 4 bases; nucleotides outside the gene matches: 3. Germline V gene lookup returns CDR1 MNHNS and CDR2 SASEGT. Here the CDR3 reads CASSEPTGGETQYF. CDR3 nucleotide sequence: TGTGCCAGCAGTGAACCCACAGGGGGAGAGACCCAGTACTTC.

V is TRBV7-2 and J is TRBJ2-2, with D uncertain. Germline V lookup: CDR1 SGHTA, CDR2 FQGNSA. V was clipped by 9 bases and J by 3 bases, with 8 bases between them. The CDR3 runs to 12 residues. The CDR3 DNA reads TGTGCCAGAACATCCTACACCGGGGAGCTGTTTTTT. As protein: CARTSYTGELFF.